The source of this T cell receptor beta chain is a study of blood T cell repertoires in COVID-19. Study as a whole: Samples came from the United States, Italy and Spain, spanning acute and convalescent COVID-19. T cells, B-cell-depleted T cells, or PBMCs supplied cDNA or gDNA.

Germline CDR1 and CDR2: SGHKS and YYEKEE (reference sequence). The CDR3 is made up of 14 amino acids. Trimming shortened V by 4 bases and J by 4 bases, and 12 bases separated the two germline ends. Original data processing: Using reference gene primer amplification, nucleated cell counts were estimated. Measured with immunoSEQ multiplex PCR; TCRdb has only the in-frame clones, and not every one. V, J and clone size reflect that table, while D and trimming were determined from the DNA. The data contain more than 100,000 clones, about 86% of them singletons. The chain employs TRBV5-5 and TRBJ2-1, with TRBD1 as a possible D gene (6 bases). This receptor was identified in a human donor in a cohort sampled during active COVID-19. The sequencing sample was made of peripheral blood. CDR3 sequence reads: CASSPRTAYNEQFF. CDR3 in DNA: TGTGCCAGCAGCCCACGGACAGCTTACAATGAGCAGTTCTTC.